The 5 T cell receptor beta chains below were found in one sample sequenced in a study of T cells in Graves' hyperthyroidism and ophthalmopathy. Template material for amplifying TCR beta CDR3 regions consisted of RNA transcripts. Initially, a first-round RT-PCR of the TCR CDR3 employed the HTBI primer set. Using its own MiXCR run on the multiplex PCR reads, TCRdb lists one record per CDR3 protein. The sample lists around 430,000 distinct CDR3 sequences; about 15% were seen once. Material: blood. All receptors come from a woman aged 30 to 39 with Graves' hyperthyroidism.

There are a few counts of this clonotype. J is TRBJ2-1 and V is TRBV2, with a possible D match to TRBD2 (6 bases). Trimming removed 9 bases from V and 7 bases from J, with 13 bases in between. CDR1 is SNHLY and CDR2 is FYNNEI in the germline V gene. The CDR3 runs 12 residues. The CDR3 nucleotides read TGTGCCAGGAGCAAAAGCGGGAATGAGCAGTTCTTC. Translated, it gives CARSKSGNEQFF.

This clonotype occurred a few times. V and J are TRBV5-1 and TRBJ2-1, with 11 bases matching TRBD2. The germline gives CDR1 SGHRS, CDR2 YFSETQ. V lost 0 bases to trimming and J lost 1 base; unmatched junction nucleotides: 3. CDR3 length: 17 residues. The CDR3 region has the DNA TGCGCCAGCAGCTTGGGGGGGACTAGCGGATCCTACAATGAGCAGTTCTTC. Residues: CASSLGGTSGSYNEQFF.

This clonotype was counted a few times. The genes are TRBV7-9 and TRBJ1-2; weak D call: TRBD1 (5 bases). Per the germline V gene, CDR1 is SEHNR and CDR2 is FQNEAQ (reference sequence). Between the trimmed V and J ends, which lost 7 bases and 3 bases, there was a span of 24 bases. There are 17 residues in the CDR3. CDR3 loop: CASIDEGISFDHYGYTF. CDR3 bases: TGTGCCAGCATTGATGAGGGGATCTCATTTGATCACTATGGCTACACCTTC. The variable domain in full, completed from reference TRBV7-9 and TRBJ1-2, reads DTGVSQNPRHKITKRGQNVTFRCDPISEHNRLYWYRQTLGQGPEFLTYFQNEAQLEKSRLLSDRFSAERPKGSFSTLEIQRTEQGDSAMYLCASIDEGISFDHYGYTFGSGTRLTVV.

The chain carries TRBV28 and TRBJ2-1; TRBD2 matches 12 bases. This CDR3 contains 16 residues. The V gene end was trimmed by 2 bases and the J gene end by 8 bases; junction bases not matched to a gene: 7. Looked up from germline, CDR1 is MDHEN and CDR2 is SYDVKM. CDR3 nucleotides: TGTGCCAGCAGTTTACCTAGCGGGAGGGCCCGATATGAGCAGTTCTTC. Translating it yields CASSLPSGRARYEQFF.

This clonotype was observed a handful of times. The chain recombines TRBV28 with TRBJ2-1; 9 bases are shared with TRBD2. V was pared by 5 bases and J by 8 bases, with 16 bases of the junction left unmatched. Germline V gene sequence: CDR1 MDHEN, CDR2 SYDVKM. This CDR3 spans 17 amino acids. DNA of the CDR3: TGTGCCAGCAGTGATTCTCGACTGCGGGAGGGCCTCGATGAGCAGTTCTTC. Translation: CASSDSRLREGLDEQFF.